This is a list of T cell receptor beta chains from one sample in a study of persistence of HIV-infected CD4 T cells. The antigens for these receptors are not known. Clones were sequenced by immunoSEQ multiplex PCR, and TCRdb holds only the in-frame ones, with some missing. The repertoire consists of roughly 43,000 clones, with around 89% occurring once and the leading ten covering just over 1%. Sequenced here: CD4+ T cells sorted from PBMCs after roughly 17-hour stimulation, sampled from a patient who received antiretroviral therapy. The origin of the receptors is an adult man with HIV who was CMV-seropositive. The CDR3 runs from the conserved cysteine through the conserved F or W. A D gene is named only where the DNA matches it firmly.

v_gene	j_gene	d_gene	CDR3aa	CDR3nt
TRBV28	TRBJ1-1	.	CASSLLNTEAFF	TGTGCCAGCAGTTTGCTGAACACTGAAGCTTTCTTT
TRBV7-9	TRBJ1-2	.	CASSLAQGDGYTF	TGTGCCAGCAGCTTAGCGCAAGGGGATGGCTACACCTTC
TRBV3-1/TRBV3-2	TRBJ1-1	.	CASSQGTPTEAFF	TGTGCCAGCAGCCAGGGGACACCCACTGAAGCTTTCTTT
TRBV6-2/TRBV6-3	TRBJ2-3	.	CASSPTFPGPPTDTQYF	TGTGCCAGCAGCCCTACATTTCCGGGGCCCCCCACAGATACGCAGTATTTT
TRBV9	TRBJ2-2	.	CASSPGDLTGELFF	TGTGCCAGCAGCCCCGGGGACCTCACCGGGGAGCTGTTTTTT
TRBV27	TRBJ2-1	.	CASSRERVSYNEQFF	TGTGCCAGCAGTAGGGAGCGGGTATCCTACAATGAGCAGTTCTTC
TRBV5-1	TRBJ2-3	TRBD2	CASKRGTTDTQYF	TGCGCCAGCAAGCGGGGGACCACAGATACGCAGTATTTT
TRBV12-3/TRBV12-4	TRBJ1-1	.	CASSGRGDTEAFF	TGTGCCAGCAGTGGGAGGGGAGACACTGAAGCTTTCTTT
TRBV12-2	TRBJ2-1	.	CASRLAGVNRGQGSGPSYEQFF	TGTGCAAGTCGCTTAGCAGGGGTTAATAGGGGACAGGGGTCCGGCCCGAGCTATGAGCAGTTCTTC
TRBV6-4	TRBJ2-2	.	CASSDSRLMNTGELFF	TGTGCCAGCAGTGACTCTAGACTGATGAACACCGGGGAGCTGTTTTTT
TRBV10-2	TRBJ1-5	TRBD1	CASRQGQGNQPQHF	TGCGCCAGCCGCCAGGGACAGGGCAATCAGCCCCAGCATTTT
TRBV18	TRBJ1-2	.	CASSLGTGKDYGYTF	TGTGCCAGCTCCTTGGGAACAGGGAAGGACTATGGCTACACCTTC